Sequencing of this T cell receptor beta chain was carried out in a study of cytomegalovirus exposure and HLA in healthy donors. General study results and limits: Within an earlier analysis, most TCR beta V segments proved productive either about 87% or about 30% of the time. A list of 150 or so TCR beta chains associated with cytomegalovirus was given. Clonal expansion, a later analysis showed, was greater in HLA-associated TCR beta chains than in equally common others.

Trimming cost V 4 bases and J 7 bases; bases outside gene matches: 15. The CDR3 extends over 16 amino acids. Germline loops: CDR1 SGHRS, CDR2 YFSETQ. The PCR had 60 Vbeta and 13 Jbeta primers. Authors' processing steps: Tens of millions of unique TCR beta chains, roughly 11 million of them shared, were counted by a later analysis. Profiled with immunoSEQ multiplex PCR; TCRdb holds only in-frame clones, not every one. V, J and clone size derive from that table, while D and trimming were established from the DNA sequence. The sample has some 150,000 clones, roughly 77% seen once. Comments on this clone: The antigen is not known.

This chain uses TRBV5-1 with TRBJ2-7; 9 bases fit TRBD1. The TCR sequence derives from a man aged 35 to 55 in good health and CMV-seronegative. Sequenced: PBMCs. The CDR3, as DNA: TGCGCCAGCAGCCTAGATACCGGGACAGGGTCGGGGGAGCAGTACTTC. Protein: CASSLDTGTGSGEQYF.